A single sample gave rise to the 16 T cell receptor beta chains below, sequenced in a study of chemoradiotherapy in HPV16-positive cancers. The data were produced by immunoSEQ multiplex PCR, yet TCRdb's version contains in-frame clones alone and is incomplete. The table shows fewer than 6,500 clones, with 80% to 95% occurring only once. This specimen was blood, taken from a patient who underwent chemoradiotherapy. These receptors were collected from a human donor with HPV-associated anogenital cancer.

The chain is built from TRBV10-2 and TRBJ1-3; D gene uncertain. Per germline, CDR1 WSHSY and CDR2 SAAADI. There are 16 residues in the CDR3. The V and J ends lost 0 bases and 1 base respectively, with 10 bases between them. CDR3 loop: CASSESIVTSGNTIYF. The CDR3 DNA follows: TGCGCCAGCAGTGAGTCGATAGTTACTTCTGGAAACACCATATATTTT.

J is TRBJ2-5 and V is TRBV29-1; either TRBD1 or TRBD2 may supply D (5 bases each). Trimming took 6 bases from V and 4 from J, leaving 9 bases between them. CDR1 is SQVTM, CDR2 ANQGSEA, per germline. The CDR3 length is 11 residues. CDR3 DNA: TGCAGCGTCGGGACGGCAGAGACCCAGTACTTC. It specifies CSVGTAETQYF. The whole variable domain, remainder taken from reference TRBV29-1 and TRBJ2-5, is SAVISQKPSRDICQRGTSLTIQCQVDSQVTMMFWYRQQPGQSLTLIATANQGSEATYESGFVIDKFPISRPNLTFSTLTVSNMSPEDSSIYLCSVGTAETQYFGPGTRLLVL.

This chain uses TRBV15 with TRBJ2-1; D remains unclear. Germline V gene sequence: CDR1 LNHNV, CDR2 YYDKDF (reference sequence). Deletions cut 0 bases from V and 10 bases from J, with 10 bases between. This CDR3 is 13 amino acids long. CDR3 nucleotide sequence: TGTGCCACCAGCAGAGATTGGGTTCGGGAGCAGTTCTTC. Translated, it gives CATSRDWVREQFF.

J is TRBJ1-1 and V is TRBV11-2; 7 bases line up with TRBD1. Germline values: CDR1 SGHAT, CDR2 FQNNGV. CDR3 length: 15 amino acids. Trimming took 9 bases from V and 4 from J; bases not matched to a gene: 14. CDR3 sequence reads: CASHRPSTGATEAFF. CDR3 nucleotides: TGTGCCAGTCACCGCCCCAGCACAGGGGCCACTGAAGCTTTCTTT.

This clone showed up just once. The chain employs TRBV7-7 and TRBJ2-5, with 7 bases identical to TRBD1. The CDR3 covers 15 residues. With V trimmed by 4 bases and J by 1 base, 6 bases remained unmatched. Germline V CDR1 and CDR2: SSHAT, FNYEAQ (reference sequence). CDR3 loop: CASSSSTGPQETQYF. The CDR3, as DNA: TGTGCCAGCAGCTCCTCGACAGGGCCCCAAGAGACCCAGTACTTC.

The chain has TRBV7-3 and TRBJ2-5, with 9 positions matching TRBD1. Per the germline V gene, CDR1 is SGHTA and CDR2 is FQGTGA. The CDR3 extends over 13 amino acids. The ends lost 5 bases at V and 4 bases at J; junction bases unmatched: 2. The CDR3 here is CASSMTGGETQYF. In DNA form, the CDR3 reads TGTGCCAGCAGCATGACAGGGGGAGAGACCCAGTACTTC.

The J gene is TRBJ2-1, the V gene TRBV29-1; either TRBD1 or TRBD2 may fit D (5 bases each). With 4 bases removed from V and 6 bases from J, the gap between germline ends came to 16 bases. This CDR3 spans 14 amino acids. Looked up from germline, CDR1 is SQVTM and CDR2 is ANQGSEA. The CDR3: CSVALTRGPNEQFF. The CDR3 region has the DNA TGCAGCGTTGCACTTACTAGGGGCCCCAATGAGCAGTTCTTC.

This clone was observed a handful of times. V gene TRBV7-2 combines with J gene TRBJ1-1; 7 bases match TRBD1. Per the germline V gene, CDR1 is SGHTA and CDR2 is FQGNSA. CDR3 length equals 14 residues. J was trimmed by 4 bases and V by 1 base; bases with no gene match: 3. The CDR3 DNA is TGTGCCAGCAGCTTAGTAGGGGGCACCACTGAAGCTTTCTTT. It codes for CASSLVGGTTEAFF.

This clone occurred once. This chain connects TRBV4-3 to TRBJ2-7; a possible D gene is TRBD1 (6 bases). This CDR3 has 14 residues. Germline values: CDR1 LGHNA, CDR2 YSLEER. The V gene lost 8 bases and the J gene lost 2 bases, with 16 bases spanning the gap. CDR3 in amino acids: CASSVGGGTYEQYF. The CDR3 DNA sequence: TGCGCCAGCTCGGTTGGGGGCGGAACCTACGAGCAGTACTTC.

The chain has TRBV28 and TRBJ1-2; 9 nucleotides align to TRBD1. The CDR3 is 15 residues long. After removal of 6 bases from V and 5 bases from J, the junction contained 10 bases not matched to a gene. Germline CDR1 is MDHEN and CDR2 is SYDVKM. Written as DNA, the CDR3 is TGTGCCAGCAGCCCACGGGACAGGGCATTTTATGGCTACACCTTC. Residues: CASSPRDRAFYGYTF.

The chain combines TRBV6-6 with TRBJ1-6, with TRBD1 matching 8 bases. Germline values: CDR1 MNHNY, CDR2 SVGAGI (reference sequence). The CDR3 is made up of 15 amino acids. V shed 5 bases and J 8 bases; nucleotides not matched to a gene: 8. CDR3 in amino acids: CASSARGLGDSPLHF. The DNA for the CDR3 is TGTGCCAGCAGTGCCAGGGGGCTGGGTGATTCACCCCTCCACTTT.

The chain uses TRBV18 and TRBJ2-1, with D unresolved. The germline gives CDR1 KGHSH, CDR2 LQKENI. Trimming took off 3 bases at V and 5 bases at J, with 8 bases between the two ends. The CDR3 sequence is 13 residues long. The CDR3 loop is CASSPHLDNEQFF. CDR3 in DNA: TGTGCCAGCTCACCCCACTTAGACAATGAGCAGTTCTTC. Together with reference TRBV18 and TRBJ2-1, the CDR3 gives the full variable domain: NAGVMQNPRHLVRRRGQEARLRCSPMKGHSHVYWYRQLPEEGLKFMVYLQKENIIDESGMPKERFSAEFPKEGPSILRIQQVVRGDSAAYFCASSPHLDNEQFFGPGTRLTVL.

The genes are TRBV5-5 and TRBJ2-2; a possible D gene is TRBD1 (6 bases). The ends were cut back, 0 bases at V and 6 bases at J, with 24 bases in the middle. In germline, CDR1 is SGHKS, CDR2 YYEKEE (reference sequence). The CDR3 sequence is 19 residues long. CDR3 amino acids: CASSLAAMTGTRRSGELFF. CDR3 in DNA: TGTGCCAGCAGCTTGGCAGCCATGACCGGGACACGGAGGTCCGGGGAGCTGTTTTTT.

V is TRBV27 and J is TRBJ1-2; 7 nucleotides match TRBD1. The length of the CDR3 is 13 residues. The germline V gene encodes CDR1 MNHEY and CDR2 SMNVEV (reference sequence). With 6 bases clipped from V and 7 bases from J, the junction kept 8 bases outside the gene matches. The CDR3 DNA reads TGTGCCAGCAGCCTAGGGGGCAGGGGTGGCTACACCTTC. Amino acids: CASSLGGRGGYTF.

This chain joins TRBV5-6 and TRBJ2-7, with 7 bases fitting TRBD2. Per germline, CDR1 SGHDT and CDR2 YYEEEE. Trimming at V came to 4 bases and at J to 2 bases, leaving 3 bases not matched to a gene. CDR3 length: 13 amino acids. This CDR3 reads CASSPSGAYEQYF. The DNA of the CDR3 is TGTGCCAGCAGCCCGAGCGGGGCCTACGAGCAGTACTTC.

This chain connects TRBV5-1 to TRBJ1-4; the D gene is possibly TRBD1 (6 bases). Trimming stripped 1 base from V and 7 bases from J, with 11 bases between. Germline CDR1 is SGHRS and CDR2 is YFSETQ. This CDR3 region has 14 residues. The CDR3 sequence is CASSLQGLREKLFF. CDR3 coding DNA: TGCGCCAGCAGCTTGCAGGGGTTGCGTGAAAAACTGTTTTTT.